This entry features one TCR beta chain sequence. Between the trimmed V and J ends, which lost 4 bases and 0 bases, there was a span of 11 bases. There are 14 residues in the CDR3. Germline-derived CDR1 and CDR2 are SQVTM and ANQGSEA. Profiled with immunoSEQ multiplex PCR; TCRdb holds only in-frame clones, not every one. The top ten hold around 1.3% of the sample, which has approximately 41,000 clones, approximately 85% seen once. This sample was taken from a study of STAT5B mutations in CD4+ large granular lymphocyte leukemia. Control samples were healthy donors' buffy coats. This receptor was obtained from a human donor in good health. V gene TRBV29-1 combines with J gene TRBJ2-3, with D unclear. The source material was CD4+ T cells from blood buffy coats. The CDR3 is CSVGLGISTDTQYF. In DNA form, the CDR3 reads TGCAGCGTTGGATTGGGGATTAGCACAGATACGCAGTATTTT.